What follows is one T cell receptor beta chain and its context. As yet, its antigen is unknown. A far larger clone is one base from this, pointing to a likely read error. The identical CDR3 is also encoded by other nucleotide sequences in the sample. Profiled with immunoSEQ multiplex PCR; TCRdb holds only in-frame clones, not every one. There are tens of thousands of clones in the sample; around nine tenths occur only once, and over 30% lies in the top ten. The sample originates from a study of OX40 agonist ivuxolimab in advanced cancers. Looking at the study overall: The patients' treatment was ivuxolimab, an agonistic anti-OX40 (CD134) antibody. Study conclusions and caveats: Some nonresponders also had low normalized T-cell clonal expansion.

This receptor was obtained from an adult with an advanced solid tumor such as melanoma, head and neck, liver or kidney cancer. The material sequenced was CD4+ or CD8+ T cells sorted from blood, taken in a trial of the OX40 agonist ivuxolimab.

Here the CDR3 DNA reads TGTGCCAGCAGCTTGGGAGGCAATGAGCAGTTCTTC. It is translated as CASSLGGNEQFF. This rearrangement joins TRBV5-4 to TRBJ2-1; D gene uncertain. Germline V gene lookup returns CDR1 SGHNT and CDR2 YYREEE (reference sequence). V shed 0 bases and J shed 6 bases, with 4 bases lying between them. CDR3 length: 12 amino acids.